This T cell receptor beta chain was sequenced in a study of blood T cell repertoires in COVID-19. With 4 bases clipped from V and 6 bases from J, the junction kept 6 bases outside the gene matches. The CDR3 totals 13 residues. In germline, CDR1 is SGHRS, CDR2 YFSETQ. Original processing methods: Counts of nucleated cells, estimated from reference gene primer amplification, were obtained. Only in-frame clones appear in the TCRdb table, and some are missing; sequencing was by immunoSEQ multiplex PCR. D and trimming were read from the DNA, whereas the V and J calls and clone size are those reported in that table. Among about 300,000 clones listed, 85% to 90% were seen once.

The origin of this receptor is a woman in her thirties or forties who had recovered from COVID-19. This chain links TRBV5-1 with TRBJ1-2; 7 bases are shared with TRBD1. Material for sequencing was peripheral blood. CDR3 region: CASSATGIHGYTF. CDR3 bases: TGCGCCAGCAGCGCGACAGGGATCCATGGCTACACCTTC.